This T cell receptor (beta chain) was documented in a study of blood T cell repertoires in COVID-19. Across the whole study: The United States, Italy and Spain were the sources of the acute and convalescent COVID-19 samples. T cells, B-cell-depleted T cells, or PBMCs provided the cDNA or gDNA that served as material.

The CDR3 loop spans 19 amino acids. Germline V gene data show CDR1 as SGHKS and CDR2 as YYEKEE (reference sequence). J was trimmed by 8 bases and V by 0 bases; bases with no gene match: 18. Original analysis: Reference gene primer amplification yielded estimated nucleated cell counts. Using immunoSEQ multiplex PCR, the repertoire was profiled, and TCRdb retains in-frame clones only, with some absent. From that table come the V and J calls and clone size; the DNA was used to work out D and trimming. The top ten clones hold approximately 6% of a sample with about 200,000 clones, less than 85% of them seen once.

The source is a woman aged 65 to 85 with acute or convalescent COVID-19. Sequencing was done on a sample of peripheral blood. The chain links TRBV5-5 to TRBJ2-5, with 11 nucleotides matching TRBD2. CDR3 loop: CASSLAVTIAGGTRDTQYF. CDR3 nucleotides: TGTGCCAGCAGCTTGGCCGTCACCATAGCGGGAGGGACAAGAGATACCCAGTACTTC.